This entry describes one T cell receptor beta chain. Its antigen is unknown. The sample is drawn from a study of T cells after yellow fever vaccination. Overall study results and limits: Abundant contaminating clonotypes from the bulk population could appear in FACS-sorted repertoires.

CDR1 is SGHNT and CDR2 is YYREEE in the germline V gene (reference sequence). V was clipped by 3 bases and J by 2 bases, with 12 bases between them. The CDR3 is made up of 15 amino acids. Generation of TCR cDNA used 5'RACE template switching (which added a universal primer site and UMIs). TCRdb reanalysed the 5' RACE reads using MiXCR and keeps one entry per CDR3 protein. Among about 350,000 distinct CDR3 sequences listed, roughly 8.6% were seen once. The material sequenced was PBMCs, taken about 41 days after the first yellow fever vaccination. The source of this sequence is a man aged 18 to 29 who received the YFV17D yellow fever vaccine. V gene TRBV5-4 combines with J gene TRBJ2-1; D uncertain. Here the CDR3 reads CASSSTGRAYNEQFF. The CDR3 DNA is TGTGCCAGCAGCTCCACGGGCCGAGCCTACAATGAGCAGTTCTTC.